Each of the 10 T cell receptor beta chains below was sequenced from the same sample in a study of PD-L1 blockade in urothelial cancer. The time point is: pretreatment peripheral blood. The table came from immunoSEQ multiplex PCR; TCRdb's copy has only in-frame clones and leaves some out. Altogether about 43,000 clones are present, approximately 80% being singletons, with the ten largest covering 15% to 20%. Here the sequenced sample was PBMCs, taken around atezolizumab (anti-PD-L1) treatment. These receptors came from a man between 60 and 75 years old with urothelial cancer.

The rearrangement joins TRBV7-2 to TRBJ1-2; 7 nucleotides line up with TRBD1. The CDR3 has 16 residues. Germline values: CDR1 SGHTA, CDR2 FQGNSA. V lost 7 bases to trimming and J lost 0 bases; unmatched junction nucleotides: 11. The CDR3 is CASIPAQGRPNYGYTF. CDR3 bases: TGTGCCAGCATCCCCGCACAGGGGAGGCCTAACTATGGCTACACCTTC. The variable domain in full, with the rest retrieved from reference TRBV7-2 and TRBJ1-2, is GAGVSQSPSNKVTEKGKDVELRCDPISGHTALYWYRQSLGQGLEFLIYFQGNSAPDKSGLPSDRFSAERTGGSVSTLTIQRTQQEDSAVYLCASIPAQGRPNYGYTFGSGTRLTVV.

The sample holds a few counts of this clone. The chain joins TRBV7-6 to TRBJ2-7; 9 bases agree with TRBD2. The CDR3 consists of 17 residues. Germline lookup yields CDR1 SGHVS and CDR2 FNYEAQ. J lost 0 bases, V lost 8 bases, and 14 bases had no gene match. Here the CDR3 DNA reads TGTGCCAGCTCAGCTGCACAGCGGGAGGCGCTCTCCTACGAGCAGTACTTC. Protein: CASSAAQREALSYEQYF.

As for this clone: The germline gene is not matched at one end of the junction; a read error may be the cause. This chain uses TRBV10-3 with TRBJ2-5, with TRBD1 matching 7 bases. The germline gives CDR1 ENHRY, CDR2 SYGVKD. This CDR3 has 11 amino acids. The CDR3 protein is CAIRETGPPDF. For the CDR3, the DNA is TGTGCCATCAGGGAGACAGGGCCCCCGGACTTC.

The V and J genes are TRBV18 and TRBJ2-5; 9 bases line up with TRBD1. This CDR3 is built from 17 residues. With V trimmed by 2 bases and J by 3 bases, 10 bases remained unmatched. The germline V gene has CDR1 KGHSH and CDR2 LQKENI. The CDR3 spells CASSPGGTGKREETQYF. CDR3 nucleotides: TGTGCCAGCTCACCAGGCGGGACAGGGAAACGGGAAGAGACCCAGTACTTC. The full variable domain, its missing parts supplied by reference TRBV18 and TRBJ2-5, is NAGVMQNPRHLVRRRGQEARLRCSPMKGHSHVYWYRQLPEEGLKFMVYLQKENIIDESGMPKERFSAEFPKEGPSILRIQQVVRGDSAAYFCASSPGGTGKREETQYFGPGTRLLVL.

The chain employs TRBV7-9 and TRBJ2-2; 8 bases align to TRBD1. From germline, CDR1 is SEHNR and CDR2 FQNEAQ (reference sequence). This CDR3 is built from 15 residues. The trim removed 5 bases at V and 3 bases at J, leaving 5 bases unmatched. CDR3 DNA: TGTGCCAGCAGCCCTCAGGGGGCGGACACCGGGGAGCTGTTTTTT. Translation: CASSPQGADTGELFF.

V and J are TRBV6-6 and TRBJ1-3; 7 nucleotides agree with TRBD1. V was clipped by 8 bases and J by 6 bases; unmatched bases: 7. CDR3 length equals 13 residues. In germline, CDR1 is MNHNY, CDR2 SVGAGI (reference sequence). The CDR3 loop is CASWRGRENTIYF. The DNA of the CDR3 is TGTGCCAGCTGGAGGGGGCGTGAAAACACCATATATTTT.

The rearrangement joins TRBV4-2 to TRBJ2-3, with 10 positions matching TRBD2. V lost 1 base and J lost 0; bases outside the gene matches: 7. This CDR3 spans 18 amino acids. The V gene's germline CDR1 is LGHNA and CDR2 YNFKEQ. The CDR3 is CASSQVRTSGSSTDTQYF. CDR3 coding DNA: TGTGCCAGCAGCCAAGTGAGGACTAGCGGTTCCAGCACAGATACGCAGTATTTT.

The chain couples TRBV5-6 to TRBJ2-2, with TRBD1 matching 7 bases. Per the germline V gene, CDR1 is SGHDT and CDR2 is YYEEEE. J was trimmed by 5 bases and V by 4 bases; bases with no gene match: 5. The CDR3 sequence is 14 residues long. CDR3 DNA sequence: TGTGCCAGCAGCCCCGGACAGGAAACCGGGGAGCTGTTTTTT. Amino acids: CASSPGQETGELFF.

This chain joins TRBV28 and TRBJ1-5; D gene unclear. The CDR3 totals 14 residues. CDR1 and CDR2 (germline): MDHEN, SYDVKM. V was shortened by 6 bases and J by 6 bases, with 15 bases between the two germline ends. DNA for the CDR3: TGTGCCAGCAGGGGTAACGGGATGACTCAGCCCCAGCATTTT. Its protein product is CASRGNGMTQPQHF.

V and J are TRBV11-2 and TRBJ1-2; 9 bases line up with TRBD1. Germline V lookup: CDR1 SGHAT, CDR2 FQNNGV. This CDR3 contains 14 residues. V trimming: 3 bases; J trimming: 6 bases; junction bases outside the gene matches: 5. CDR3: CASSLGQGFDGYTF. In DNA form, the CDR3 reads TGTGCCAGCAGCTTGGGACAGGGTTTTGATGGCTACACCTTC.